This TCR beta chain originates from a study of cytomegalovirus exposure and HLA in healthy donors. 60 Vbeta and 13 Jbeta primers were used in PCR. Assay used: immunoSEQ multiplex PCR; TCRdb lists only in-frame clones, some missing. Of about 150,000 clones in the sample, roughly 88% were seen once. CDR3 length: 14 amino acids. V lost 0 bases, J lost 5 bases, and 1 base stayed unmatched. The V gene's germline CDR1 is LNHNV and CDR2 YYDKDF (reference sequence). The source is a woman between 40 and 50 years old in good health and CMV-seronegative. The sample was PBMCs. The genes are TRBV15 and TRBJ2-3; 8 bases align to TRBD2. DNA of the CDR3: TGTGCCACCAGCAGAGAGGCGGGAGGAGATACGCAGTATTTT. This codes for CATSREAGGDTQYF.